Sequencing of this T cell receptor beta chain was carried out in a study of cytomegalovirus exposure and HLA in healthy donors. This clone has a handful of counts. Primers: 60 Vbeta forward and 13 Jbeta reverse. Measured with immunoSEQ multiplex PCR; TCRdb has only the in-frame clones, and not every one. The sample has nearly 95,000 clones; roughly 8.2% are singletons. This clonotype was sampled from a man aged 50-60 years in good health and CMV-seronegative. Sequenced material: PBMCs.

The CDR3: CASSLLSVRINEQFF. Here the CDR3 DNA reads TGTGCCAGCAGTTTATTGTCGGTGCGGATCAATGAGCAGTTCTTC. This chain links TRBV27 with TRBJ2-1, with unresolved D. The V end lost 1 base, the J end lost 6 bases, and 13 bases lay between the germline ends. CDR1 is MNHEY, CDR2 SMNVEV, per germline (reference sequence). This CDR3 region has 15 residues.